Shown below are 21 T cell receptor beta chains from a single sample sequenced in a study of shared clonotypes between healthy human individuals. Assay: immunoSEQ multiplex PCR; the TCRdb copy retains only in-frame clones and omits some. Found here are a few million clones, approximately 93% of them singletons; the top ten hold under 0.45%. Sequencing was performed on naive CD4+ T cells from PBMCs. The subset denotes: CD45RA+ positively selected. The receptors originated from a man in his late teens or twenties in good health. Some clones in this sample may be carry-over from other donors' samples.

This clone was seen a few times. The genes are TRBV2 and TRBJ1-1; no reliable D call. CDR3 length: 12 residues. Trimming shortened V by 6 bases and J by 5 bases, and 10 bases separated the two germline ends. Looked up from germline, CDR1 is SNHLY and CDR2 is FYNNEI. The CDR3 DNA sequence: TGTGCCAGCAGAGAGTACTCTACTGAAGCTTTCTTT. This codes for CASREYSTEAFF.

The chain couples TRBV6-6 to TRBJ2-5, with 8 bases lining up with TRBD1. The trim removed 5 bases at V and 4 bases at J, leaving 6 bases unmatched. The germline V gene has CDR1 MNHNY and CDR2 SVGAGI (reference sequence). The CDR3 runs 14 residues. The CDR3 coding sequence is TGTGCCAGCAGTATGGGACAGGCGAGAGAGACCCAGTACTTC. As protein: CASSMGQARETQYF.

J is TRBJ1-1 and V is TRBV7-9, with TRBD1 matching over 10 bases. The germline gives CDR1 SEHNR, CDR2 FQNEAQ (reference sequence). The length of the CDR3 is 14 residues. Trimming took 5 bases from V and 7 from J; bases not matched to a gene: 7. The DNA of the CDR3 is TGTGCCAGCAGCACAAGGACAGGGGGGTTTGAAGCTTTCTTT. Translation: CASSTRTGGFEAFF.

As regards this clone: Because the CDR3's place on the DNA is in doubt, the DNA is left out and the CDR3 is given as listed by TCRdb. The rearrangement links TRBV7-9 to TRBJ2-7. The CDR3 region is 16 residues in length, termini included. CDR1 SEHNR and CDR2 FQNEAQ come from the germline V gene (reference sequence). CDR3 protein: CASIMGGWGTGTPGNF.

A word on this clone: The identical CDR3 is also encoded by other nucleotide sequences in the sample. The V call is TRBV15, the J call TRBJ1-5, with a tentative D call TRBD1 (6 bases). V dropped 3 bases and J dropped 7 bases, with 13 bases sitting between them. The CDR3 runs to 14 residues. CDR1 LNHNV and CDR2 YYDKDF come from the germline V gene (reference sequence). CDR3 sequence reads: CATSREQGGQPQHF. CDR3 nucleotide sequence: TGTGCCACCAGCAGGGAACAGGGTGGACAGCCCCAGCATTTT.

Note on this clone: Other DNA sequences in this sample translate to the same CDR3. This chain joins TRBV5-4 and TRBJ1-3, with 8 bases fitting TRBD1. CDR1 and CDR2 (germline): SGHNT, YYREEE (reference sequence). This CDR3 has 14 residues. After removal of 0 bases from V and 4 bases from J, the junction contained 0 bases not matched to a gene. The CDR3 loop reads CASSLGQGGNTIYF. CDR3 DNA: TGTGCCAGCAGCTTGGGACAGGGGGGAAACACCATATATTTT.

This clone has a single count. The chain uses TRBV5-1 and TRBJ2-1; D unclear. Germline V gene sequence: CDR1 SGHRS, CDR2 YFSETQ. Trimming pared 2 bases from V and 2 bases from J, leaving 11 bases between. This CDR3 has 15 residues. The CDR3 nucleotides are TGCGCCAGCAGCTTCTCCCTTGGGGCCTACAATGAGCAGTTCTTC. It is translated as CASSFSLGAYNEQFF.

The CDR3 here is CSGGTGANTGELFF. DNA of the CDR3: TGCAGCGGGGGGACAGGCGCGAACACCGGGGAGCTGTTTTTT. This chain joins TRBV29-1 and TRBJ2-2, with TRBD1 identical over 8 bases. This CDR3 comprises 14 residues. Germline V gene sequence: CDR1 SQVTM, CDR2 ANQGSEA. V shed 7 bases and J 0 bases; nucleotides not matched to a gene: 4.

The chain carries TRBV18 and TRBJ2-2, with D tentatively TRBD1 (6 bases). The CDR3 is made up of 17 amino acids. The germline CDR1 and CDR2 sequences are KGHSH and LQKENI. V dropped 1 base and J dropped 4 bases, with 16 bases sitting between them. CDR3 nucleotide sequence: TGTGCCAGCTCACCACTCTCAGGACAGAGCGTCACCGGGGAGCTGTTTTTT. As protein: CASSPLSGQSVTGELFF.

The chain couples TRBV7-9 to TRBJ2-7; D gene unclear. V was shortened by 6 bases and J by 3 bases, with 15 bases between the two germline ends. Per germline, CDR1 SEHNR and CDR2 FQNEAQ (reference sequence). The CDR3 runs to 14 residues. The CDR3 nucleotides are TGTGCCAGCAGTCCTCGGACGGGCAACTACGAGCAGTACTTC. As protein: CASSPRTGNYEQYF.

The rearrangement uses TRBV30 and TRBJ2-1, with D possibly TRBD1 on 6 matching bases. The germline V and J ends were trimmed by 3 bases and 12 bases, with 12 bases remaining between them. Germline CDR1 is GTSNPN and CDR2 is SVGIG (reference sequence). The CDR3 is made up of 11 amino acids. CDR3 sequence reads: CAWREDSGQFF. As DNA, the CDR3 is TGTGCCTGGAGAGAGGACAGTGGGCAGTTCTTC.

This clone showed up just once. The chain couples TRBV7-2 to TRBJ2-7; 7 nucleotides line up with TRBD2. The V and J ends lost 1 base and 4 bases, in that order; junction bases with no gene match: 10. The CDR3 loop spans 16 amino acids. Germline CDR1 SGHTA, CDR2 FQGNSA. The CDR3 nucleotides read TGTGCCAGCAGCTTAGGAAGGGGCGGGAGTGTGTACGAGCAGTACTTC. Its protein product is CASSLGRGGSVYEQYF. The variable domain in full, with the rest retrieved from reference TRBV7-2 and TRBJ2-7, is GAGVSQSPSNKVTEKGKDVELRCDPISGHTALYWYRQSLGQGLEFLIYFQGNSAPDKSGLPSDRFSAERTGGSVSTLTIQRTQQEDSAVYLCASSLGRGGSVYEQYFGPGTRLTVT.

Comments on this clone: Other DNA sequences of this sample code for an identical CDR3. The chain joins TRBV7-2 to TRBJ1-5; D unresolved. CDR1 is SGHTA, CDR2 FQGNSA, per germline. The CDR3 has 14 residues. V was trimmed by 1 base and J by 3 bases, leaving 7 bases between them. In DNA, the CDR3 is TGTGCCAGCAGCTTAGTCGGGATCAATCAGCCCCAGCATTTT. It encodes CASSLVGINQPQHF.

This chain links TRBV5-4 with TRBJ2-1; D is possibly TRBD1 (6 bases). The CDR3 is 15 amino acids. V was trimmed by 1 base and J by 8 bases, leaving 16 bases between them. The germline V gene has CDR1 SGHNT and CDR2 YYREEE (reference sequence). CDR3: CASSLFAGAWDEQFF. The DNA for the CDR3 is TGTGCCAGCAGCTTGTTTGCAGGGGCCTGGGATGAGCAGTTCTTC. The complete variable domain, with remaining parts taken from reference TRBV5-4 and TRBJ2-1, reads ETGVTQSPTHLIKTRGQQVTLRCSSQSGHNTVSWYQQALGQGPQFIFQYYREEENGRGNFPPRFSGLQFPNYSSELNVNALELDDSALYLCASSLFAGAWDEQFFGPGTRLTVL.

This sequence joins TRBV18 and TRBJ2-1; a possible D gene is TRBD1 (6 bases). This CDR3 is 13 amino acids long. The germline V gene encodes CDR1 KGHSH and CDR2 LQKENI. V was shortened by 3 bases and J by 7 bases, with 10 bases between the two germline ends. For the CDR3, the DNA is TGTGCCAGCTCACCCCGGACAGATAATGAGCAGTTCTTC. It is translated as CASSPRTDNEQFF.

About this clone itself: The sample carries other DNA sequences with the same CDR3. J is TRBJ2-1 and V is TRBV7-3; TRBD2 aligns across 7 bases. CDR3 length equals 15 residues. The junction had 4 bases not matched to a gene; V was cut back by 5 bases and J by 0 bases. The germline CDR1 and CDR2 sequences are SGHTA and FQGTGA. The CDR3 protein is CASSLAASSYNEQFF. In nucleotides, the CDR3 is TGTGCCAGCAGCCTAGCGGCAAGCTCCTACAATGAGCAGTTCTTC.

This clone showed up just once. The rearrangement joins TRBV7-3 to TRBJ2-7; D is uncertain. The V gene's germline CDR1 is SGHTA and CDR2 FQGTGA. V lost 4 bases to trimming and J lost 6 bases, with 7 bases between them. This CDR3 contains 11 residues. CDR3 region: CASSSQCEQYF. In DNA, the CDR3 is TGTGCCAGCAGCTCACAGTGCGAGCAGTACTTC.

CDR3 nucleotide sequence: TGTGCCAGCAGCTTAGCGGCGAGACTAGTTCATGAGCAGTTCTTC. Its protein product is CASSLAARLVHEQFF. The rearrangement links TRBV7-2 to TRBJ2-1; D is perhaps TRBD2 (6 bases). Trimming left V 0 bases short and J 8 bases short, with 14 bases between. Germline V gene data show CDR1 as SGHTA and CDR2 as FQGNSA. The CDR3 has 15 amino acids.

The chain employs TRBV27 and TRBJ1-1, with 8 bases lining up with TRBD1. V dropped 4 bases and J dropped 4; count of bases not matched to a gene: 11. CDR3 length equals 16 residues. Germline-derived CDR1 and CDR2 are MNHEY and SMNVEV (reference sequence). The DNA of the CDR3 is TGTGCCAGCAGTTCGTACGGGCAGGGGGCGAGCACTGAAGCTTTCTTT. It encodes CASSSYGQGASTEAFF.

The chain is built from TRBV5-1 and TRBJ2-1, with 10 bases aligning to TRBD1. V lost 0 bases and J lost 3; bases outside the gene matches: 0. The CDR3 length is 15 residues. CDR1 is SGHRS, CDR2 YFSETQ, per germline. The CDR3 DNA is TGCGCCAGCAGCTTGGGGACAGGGGGCTACAATGAGCAGTTCTTC. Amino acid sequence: CASSLGTGGYNEQFF.

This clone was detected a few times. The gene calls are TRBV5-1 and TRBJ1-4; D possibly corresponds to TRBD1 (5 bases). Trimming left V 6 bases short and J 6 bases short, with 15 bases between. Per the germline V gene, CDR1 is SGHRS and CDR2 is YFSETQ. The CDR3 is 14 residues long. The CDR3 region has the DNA TGCGCCAGCACGCCCGGGACTCACGATGAAAAACTGTTTTTT. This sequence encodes CASTPGTHDEKLFF.